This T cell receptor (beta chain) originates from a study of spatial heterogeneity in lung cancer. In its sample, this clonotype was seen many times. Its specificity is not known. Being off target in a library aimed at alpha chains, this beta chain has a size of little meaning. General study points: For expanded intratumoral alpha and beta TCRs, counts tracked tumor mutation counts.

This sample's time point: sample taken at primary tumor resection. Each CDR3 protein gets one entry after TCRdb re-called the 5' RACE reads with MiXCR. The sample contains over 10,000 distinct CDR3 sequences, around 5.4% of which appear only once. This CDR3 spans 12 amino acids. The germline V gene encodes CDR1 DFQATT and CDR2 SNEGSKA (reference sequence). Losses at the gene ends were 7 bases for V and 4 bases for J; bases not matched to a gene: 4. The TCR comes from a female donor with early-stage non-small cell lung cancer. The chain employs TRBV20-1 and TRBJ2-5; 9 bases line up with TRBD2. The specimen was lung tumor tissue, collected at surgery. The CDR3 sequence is CSEGTSRETQYF. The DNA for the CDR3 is TGCAGTGAGGGGACTAGCCGAGAGACCCAGTACTTC.